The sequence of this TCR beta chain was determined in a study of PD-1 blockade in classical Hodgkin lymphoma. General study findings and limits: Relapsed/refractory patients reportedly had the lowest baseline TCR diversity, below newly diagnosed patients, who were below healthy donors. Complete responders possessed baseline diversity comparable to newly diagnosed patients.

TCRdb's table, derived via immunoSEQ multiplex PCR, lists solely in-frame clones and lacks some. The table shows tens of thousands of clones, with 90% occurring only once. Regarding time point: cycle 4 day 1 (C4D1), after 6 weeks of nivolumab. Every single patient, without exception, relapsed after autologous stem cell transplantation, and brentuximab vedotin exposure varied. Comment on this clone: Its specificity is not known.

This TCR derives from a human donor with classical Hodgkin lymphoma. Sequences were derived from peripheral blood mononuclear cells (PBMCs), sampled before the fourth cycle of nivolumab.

The CDR3 coding sequence is TGTGCCAGCAGATACAGGGCTGAAAATGAAAAACTGTTTTTT. As protein: CASRYRAENEKLFF. The chain joins TRBV6-1 to TRBJ1-4, with D possibly TRBD1 on 6 matching bases. CDR1 is MNHNS and CDR2 is SASEGT in the germline V gene. Trimming removed 6 bases at V and 5 bases at J, with 13 bases between. The CDR3 has 14 residues.